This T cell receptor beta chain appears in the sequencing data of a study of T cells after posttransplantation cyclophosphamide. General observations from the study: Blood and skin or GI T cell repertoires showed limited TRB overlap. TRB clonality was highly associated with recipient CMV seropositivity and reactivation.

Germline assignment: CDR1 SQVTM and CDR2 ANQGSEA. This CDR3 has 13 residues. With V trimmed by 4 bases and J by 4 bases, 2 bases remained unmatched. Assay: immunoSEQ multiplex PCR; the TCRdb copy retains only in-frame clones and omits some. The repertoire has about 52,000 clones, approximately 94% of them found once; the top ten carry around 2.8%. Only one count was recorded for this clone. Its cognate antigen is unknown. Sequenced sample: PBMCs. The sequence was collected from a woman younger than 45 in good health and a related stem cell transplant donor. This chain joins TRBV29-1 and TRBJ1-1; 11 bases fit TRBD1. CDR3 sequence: CSVAGTGGTEAFF. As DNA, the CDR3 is TGCAGCGTTGCCGGGACAGGGGGCACTGAAGCTTTCTTT.